These 15 T cell receptor beta chains share one sample of origin, sequenced in a study of regulatory T cells in long-lasting Graves disease. As to time point: newly diagnosed GD, antithyroid drugs for less than 3 months. The TCR library was made from RNA that had been extracted from PBMCs in TRIzol. Arm-PCR of CDR3 regions and iRepertoire HTBI primers were used to build TCR beta libraries. A single record per CDR3 protein comes from TCRdb applying MiXCR to the multiplex PCR reads. The sample shows roughly 610,000 distinct CDR3 sequences, roughly 15% of them seen only once. These data were also filed under a second study, of T cells in Graves' hyperthyroidism and ophthalmopathy.

The sample here was peripheral blood mononuclear cells (PBMCs), taken at new diagnosis, from a patient treated with antithyroid drugs. The receptors originated from a woman aged 30 to 39 with Graves disease.

In its sample, this clonotype was seen a few times. The chain carries TRBV27 and TRBJ2-3; weak D call: TRBD1 (5 bases). V was trimmed by 3 bases and J by 5 bases, leaving 9 bases between them. This CDR3 comprises 13 residues. In germline, CDR1 is MNHEY, CDR2 SMNVEV (reference sequence). CDR3 coding DNA: TGTGCCAGCAGTTTTCAGGGCTTAGATACGCAGTATTTT. This encodes CASSFQGLDTQYF.

This clonotype was seen many times. This chain connects TRBV20-1 to TRBJ2-1; weak D call: TRBD2 (5 bases). V lost 1 base and J lost 9, with 28 bases in between. Germline V gene data show CDR1 as DFQATT and CDR2 as SNEGSKA (reference sequence). This CDR3 has 18 residues. This chain's CDR3 is CSARGHPTGIQNLGEQFF. The DNA for the CDR3 is TGCAGTGCTAGAGGCCACCCTACCGGGATCCAAAATCTCGGTGAGCAGTTCTTC.

This clonotype was found many times. The chain has TRBV7-2 and TRBJ2-5; 9 bases are a match to TRBD1. The J segment lost 4 bases and the V segment lost 5 bases, leaving 5 bases of the junction unmatched. This CDR3 region has 14 residues. The germline V gene encodes CDR1 SGHTA and CDR2 FQGNSA. CDR3 protein: CASSTGQGRETQYF. CDR3 DNA: TGTGCCAGCAGCACGGGACAGGGAAGAGAGACCCAGTACTTC. Complete variable domain (other parts from reference TRBV7-2 and TRBJ2-5): GAGVSQSPSNKVTEKGKDVELRCDPISGHTALYWYRQSLGQGLEFLIYFQGNSAPDKSGLPSDRFSAERTGGSVSTLTIQRTQQEDSAVYLCASSTGQGRETQYFGPGTRLLVL.

In its sample, this clonotype was seen many times. This chain uses TRBV6-2 or TRBV6-3 with TRBJ2-3; TRBD1 aligns across 7 bases. Trimming took 5 bases from V and 2 from J; bases not matched to a gene: 7. The CDR3 is 15 residues long. Germline CDR1 MNHEY, CDR2 SVGEGT. Written as DNA, the CDR3 is TGTGCCAGCAGTCCCTCAGGGGGAGACACAGATACGCAGTATTTT. As protein: CASSPSGGDTDTQYF.

This clonotype was found many times. The chain joins TRBV11-2 to TRBJ2-7; D is undetermined. The CDR3 sequence is 13 residues long. Germline V CDR1 and CDR2: SGHAT, FQNNGV. V lost 3 bases to trimming and J lost 6 bases, with 12 bases between them. The CDR3 reads CASSLDRRGEQYF. DNA for the CDR3: TGTGCCAGCAGCTTGGACCGTCGCGGCGAGCAGTACTTC.

V usage is TRBV19 and J usage is TRBJ1-4, with D hard to call. The CDR3 is 13 amino acids. CDR1 is LNHDA, CDR2 SQIVND, per germline (reference sequence). Trimming stripped 7 bases from V and 10 bases from J, with 16 bases between. CDR3 sequence reads: CASTRAPSGKLFF. The CDR3 DNA is TGTGCCAGTACTAGGGCCCCCTCGGGAAAACTGTTTTTT.

This clonotype was seen a few times. The chain has TRBV27 and TRBJ1-2, with D hard to call. CDR3 length: 15 residues. Germline V gives CDR1 MNHEY, CDR2 SMNVEV (reference sequence). Trimming left V 0 bases short and J 8 bases short, with 16 bases between. CDR3 bases: TGTGCCAGCAGTTTATCTATCGGGGTCCTCGAGGGCTACACCTTC. Translating it yields CASSLSIGVLEGYTF.

This clonotype was recorded at least ten times. The chain employs TRBV5-1 and TRBJ1-1, with no clear D. This CDR3 is built from 15 residues. Trimming cost V 0 bases and J 0 bases, with 9 bases left between them. Germline-derived CDR1 and CDR2 are SGHRS and YFSETQ. CDR3 loop: CASSLERQLNTEAFF. CDR3 nucleotides: TGCGCCAGCAGCTTGGAGAGACAATTGAACACTGAAGCTTTCTTT.

The sample holds many counts of this clonotype. The J gene is TRBJ1-5, the V gene TRBV2; D gene uncertain. Trimming removed 4 bases from V and 0 bases from J, with 13 bases in between. Germline CDR1 and CDR2: SNHLY and FYNNEI. The CDR3 covers 16 residues. CDR3 amino acids: CASSARTGDSNQPQHF. In DNA, the CDR3 is TGTGCCAGCAGTGCGAGAACCGGGGATAGCAATCAGCCCCAGCATTTT.

The table lists this clonotype with a few counts. This sequence joins TRBV9 and TRBJ1-1, with a possible D match to TRBD1 (5 bases). Trimming took 1 base from V and 5 from J, leaving 12 bases between them. Germline V gene data show CDR1 as SGDLS and CDR2 as YYNGEE. This CDR3 has 14 amino acids. Written as DNA, the CDR3 is TGTGCCAGCAGCGTACGGGACGGTATAACTGAAGCTTTCTTT. Translation: CASSVRDGITEAFF.

The rearrangement links TRBV7-9 to TRBJ1-4; a weak D match, TRBD1 (6 bases). Germline assignment: CDR1 SEHNR and CDR2 FQNEAQ (reference sequence). The CDR3 runs to 18 residues. Trimming removed 7 bases from V and 0 bases from J, with 21 bases in between. In nucleotides, the CDR3 is TGTGCCAGCACCCCCTCGGGGGCACTACGAGCAACTAATGAAAAACTGTTTTTT. Protein: CASTPSGALRATNEKLFF. The full variable domain, its missing parts supplied by reference TRBV7-9 and TRBJ1-4, is DTGVSQNPRHKITKRGQNVTFRCDPISEHNRLYWYRQTLGQGPEFLTYFQNEAQLEKSRLLSDRFSAERPKGSFSTLEIQRTEQGDSAMYLCASTPSGALRATNEKLFFGSGTQLSVL.

This clonotype was observed many times. This chain connects TRBV28 to TRBJ2-5; 12 bases align to TRBD2. The trim removed 6 bases at V and 2 bases at J, leaving 4 bases unmatched. Germline V gene lookup returns CDR1 MDHEN and CDR2 SYDVKM. The CDR3 extends over 15 amino acids. CDR3 DNA sequence: TGTGCCAGCAGCCCTCTAGCGGGAGGGCAAGAGACCCAGTACTTC. It translates to CASSPLAGGQETQYF. Variable domain in full (rest from reference TRBV28 and TRBJ2-5): DVKVTQSSRYLVKRTGEKVFLECVQDMDHENMFWYRQDPGLGLRLIYFSYDVKMKEKGDIPEGYSVSREKKERFSLILESASTNQTSMYLCASSPLAGGQETQYFGPGTRLLVL.

The chain combines TRBV28 with TRBJ2-1; D possibly uses TRBD1 or TRBD2 (6 bases each). V was trimmed by 4 bases and J by 2 bases, leaving 15 bases between them. There are 16 residues in the CDR3. Germline V gene sequence: CDR1 MDHEN, CDR2 SYDVKM. CDR3 region: CASSSLEGVAYNEQFF. For the CDR3, the DNA is TGTGCCAGCAGTTCTCTGGAGGGGGTGGCCTACAATGAGCAGTTCTTC.

This clonotype has a count of ten or more. The chain uses TRBV24-1 and TRBJ2-5; D remains unclear. Trimming left V 1 base short and J 3 bases short, with 2 bases between. This CDR3 has 12 residues. Per germline, CDR1 KGHDR and CDR2 SFDVKD. This chain's CDR3 is CATSDFKETQYF. The CDR3 bases are TGTGCCACCAGTGATTTTAAAGAGACCCAGTACTTC.

About this clonotype itself: Germline and junction disagree at one end, which may indicate a read error. The chain joins TRBV7-7 to TRBJ2-1, with D perhaps TRBD2 (5 bases). Germline CDR1 and CDR2: SSHAT and FNYEAQ (reference sequence). This CDR3 contains 17 residues. In nucleotides, the CDR3 is TGTGCTAGCAGCTTAGCCCCTTACGGGGTGGCCTACAATGAGCAGTTCTTC. Encoded protein: CASSLAPYGVAYNEQFF.